One and the same sample provided the 27 T cell receptor beta chains below, sequenced in a study of blood T cell repertoires in COVID-19 (dated by TCRdb to 2018 to 2021). Library creation used the immunoSEQ multiplex PCR assay. This is the immuneACCESS table as TCRdb keeps it, with only in-frame sequences that have V and J called. A part of the clones is gone; compared with another copy, unresolved V genes explain less than half, and the rest is unexplained. The sample has around 170,000 clones on record, over 75% of them singletons. Around 7% of the sample comes from the top ten. Sequences were obtained from peripheral blood. Every receptor here comes from a man aged 70 or older with active or convalescent COVID-19.

The chain combines TRBV5-1 with TRBJ2-2; tentatively, D is TRBD2 (6 bases). Trimming removed 3 bases at V and 0 bases at J, with 12 bases between. The CDR3 has 16 residues. CDR1 is SGHRS, CDR2 YFSETQ, per germline. CDR3 DNA sequence: TGCGCCAGCAGCTCCGGGGGTAACGCGAACACCGGGGAGCTGTTTTTT. Amino acid sequence: CASSSGGNANTGELFF.

CDR3 loop: CASSWGLGEPTQETQYF. The CDR3 region has the DNA TGCGCCAGCAGCTGGGGGCTAGGGGAACCCACCCAAGAGACCCAGTACTTC. The chain uses TRBV5-1 and TRBJ2-5; D perhaps matches TRBD1 (6 bases). V was clipped by 3 bases and J by 1 base, with 19 bases between them. Germline V gives CDR1 SGHRS, CDR2 YFSETQ. The CDR3 contains 17 residues. Full variable domain (outside the CDR3, taken from reference TRBV5-1 and TRBJ2-5): KAGVTQTPRYLIKTRGQQVTLSCSPISGHRSVSWYQQTPGQGLQFLFEYFSETQRNKGNFPGRFSGRQFSNSRSEMNVSTLELGDSALYLCASSWGLGEPTQETQYFGPGTRLLVL.

In DNA, the CDR3 is TGTGCCAGCAGAGCCCATCTTTACAATGAGCAGTTCTTC. This translates into CASRAHLYNEQFF. The V call is TRBV7-2, the J call TRBJ2-1; D unclear. This CDR3 is 13 amino acids long. Germline CDR1 and CDR2: SGHTA and FQGNSA. V dropped 6 bases and J dropped 4 bases, with 10 bases sitting between them.

The V and J genes are TRBV5-1 and TRBJ2-5, with 7 bases lining up with TRBD1. The germline CDR1 and CDR2 sequences are SGHRS and YFSETQ. This CDR3 comprises 14 residues. V lost 4 bases to trimming and J lost 5 bases; unmatched junction nucleotides: 8. The CDR3 reads CASSQGQDGETQYF. The CDR3 nucleotides are TGCGCCAGCAGCCAAGGACAGGACGGGGAGACCCAGTACTTC. Filled out from reference TRBV5-1 and TRBJ2-5, the complete variable domain reads KAGVTQTPRYLIKTRGQQVTLSCSPISGHRSVSWYQQTPGQGLQFLFEYFSETQRNKGNFPGRFSGRQFSNSRSEMNVSTLELGDSALYLCASSQGQDGETQYFGPGTRLLVL.

The genes are TRBV9 and TRBJ2-1; TRBD1 might be the D (6 bases). The germline V and J ends were trimmed by 3 bases and 7 bases, with 11 bases remaining between them. Germline loops: CDR1 SGDLS, CDR2 YYNGEE. This CDR3 contains 13 residues. CDR3 in DNA: TGTGCCAGCAGCGCGTCGAGGGGGAATGAGCAGTTCTTC. It codes for CASSASRGNEQFF.

CDR3 amino acids: CASSIVRGNTEAFF. The CDR3 region has the DNA TGTGCCAGTAGTATTGTTAGGGGAAACACTGAAGCTTTCTTT. The chain combines TRBV19 with TRBJ1-1, with a weak D call TRBD1 (5 bases). The germline gives CDR1 LNHDA, CDR2 SQIVND (reference sequence). The CDR3 covers 14 residues. Trimming shortened V by 3 bases and J by 2 bases, and 10 bases separated the two germline ends.

The chain is built from TRBV6-5 and TRBJ2-1; 7 nucleotides match TRBD1. Per the germline V gene, CDR1 is MNHEY and CDR2 is SVGAGI. J was trimmed by 7 bases and V by 9 bases; bases with no gene match: 9. There are 13 residues in the CDR3. CDR3 in DNA: TGTGCCAGTGGGGGACAGCTAATTAATGAGCAGTTCTTC. Translated, it gives CASGGQLINEQFF.

This clone showed up just once. The rearrangement joins TRBV19 to TRBJ2-1, with TRBD1 identical over 11 bases. Germline-derived CDR1 and CDR2 are LNHDA and SQIVND (reference sequence). V lost 3 bases, J lost 6 bases, and 10 bases stayed unmatched. The CDR3 has 17 residues. For the CDR3, the DNA is TGTGCCAGTAGTATGGACTCTGCGGACAGGGGGCTCAATGAGCAGTTCTTC. Translating it yields CASSMDSADRGLNEQFF.

This clone was counted once. This rearrangement joins TRBV6-1 to TRBJ2-5, with D perhaps matching TRBD2 (5 bases). This CDR3 is 15 amino acids long. Looked up from germline, CDR1 is MNHNS and CDR2 is SASEGT. V was trimmed by 1 base and J by 1 base, leaving 10 bases between them. This CDR3 reads CASSEVRAVQETQYF. The CDR3 region has the DNA TGTGCCAGCAGTGAAGTGAGGGCCGTCCAAGAGACCCAGTACTTC.

V is TRBV18 and J is TRBJ1-1; D is unclear. CDR3 length: 14 amino acids. Germline loops: CDR1 KGHSH, CDR2 LQKENI. V lost 1 base and J lost 4, with 10 bases in between. CDR3 in amino acids: CASSPQWEGTEAFF. The CDR3 DNA sequence: TGTGCCAGCTCACCACAATGGGAGGGCACTGAAGCTTTCTTT.

The chain uses TRBV2 and TRBJ1-6, with no clear D. The germline gives CDR1 SNHLY, CDR2 FYNNEI. The CDR3 is 16 amino acids. Deletions cut 4 bases from V and 4 bases from J, with 14 bases between. The CDR3, as DNA: TGTGCCAGCAGTGGACACGATACAACTTATAATTCACCCCTCCACTTT. Amino acids: CASSGHDTTYNSPLHF.

V usage is TRBV29-1 and J usage is TRBJ1-2, with TRBD1 as a possible D gene (5 bases). Deletions cut 4 bases from V and 1 base from J, with 13 bases between. The CDR3 is 14 amino acids. The germline CDR1 and CDR2 sequences are SQVTM and ANQGSEA. The CDR3 loop reads CSVGEVDSNYGYTF. The CDR3 DNA is TGCAGCGTTGGAGAGGTCGACAGTAACTATGGCTACACCTTC.

This chain joins TRBV5-4 and TRBJ2-6; D perhaps matches TRBD1 (7 bases). Germline values: CDR1 SGHNT, CDR2 YYREEE (reference sequence). The CDR3 runs to 18 residues. With 0 bases removed from V and 2 bases from J, the gap between germline ends came to 15 bases. CDR3 in amino acids: CASSLDAGGRTGANVLTF. CDR3 DNA: TGTGCCAGCAGCTTGGACGCAGGGGGGCGGACTGGGGCCAACGTCCTGACTTTC.

V gene TRBV10-3 combines with J gene TRBJ1-5, with TRBD1 as a possible D gene (6 bases). With 2 bases removed from V and 7 bases from J, the gap between germline ends came to 9 bases. Germline V gene sequence: CDR1 ENHRY, CDR2 SYGVKD. The CDR3 sequence is 13 residues long. The CDR3 DNA reads as TGTGCCATCAGTGAGACAGGGAACCAGCCCCAGCATTTT. Translated: CAISETGNQPQHF.

The rearrangement links TRBV18 to TRBJ1-3, with D possibly TRBD1 on 6 matching bases. The CDR3 has 16 residues. The germline gives CDR1 KGHSH, CDR2 LQKENI. V was trimmed by 6 bases and J by 0 bases, leaving 15 bases between them. The DNA for the CDR3 is TGTGCCAGCTCGTCAGTCCTGGACAGCTCTGGAAACACCATATATTTT. Its translation is CASSSVLDSSGNTIYF.

The rearrangement uses TRBV5-6 and TRBJ1-4; D gene unclear. The germline CDR1 and CDR2 sequences are SGHDT and YYEEEE. The CDR3 is made up of 15 amino acids. V was shortened by 4 bases and J by 0 bases, with 10 bases between the two germline ends. The CDR3 sequence: CASSPSTSTNEKLFF. In DNA form, the CDR3 reads TGTGCCAGCAGCCCTTCCACATCAACTAATGAAAAACTGTTTTTT.

The rearrangement uses TRBV5-4 and TRBJ1-1; 10 bases line up with TRBD1. Looked up from germline, CDR1 is SGHNT and CDR2 is YYREEE (reference sequence). V lost 4 bases to trimming and J lost 1 base; unmatched junction nucleotides: 7. This CDR3 spans 16 amino acids. The CDR3 here is CASSSPGQGTNTEAFF. The CDR3 DNA follows: TGTGCCAGCAGCAGTCCGGGACAGGGGACGAACACTGAAGCTTTCTTT. Full variable domain (outside the CDR3, taken from reference TRBV5-4 and TRBJ1-1): ETGVTQSPTHLIKTRGQQVTLRCSSQSGHNTVSWYQQALGQGPQFIFQYYREEENGRGNFPPRFSGLQFPNYSSELNVNALELDDSALYLCASSSPGQGTNTEAFFGQGTRLTVV.

The V call is TRBV4-3, the J call TRBJ2-1, with TRBD2 matching over 10 bases. The trim removed 2 bases at V and 6 bases at J, leaving 4 bases unmatched. Per germline, CDR1 LGHNA and CDR2 YSLEER. This CDR3 has 15 residues. DNA of the CDR3: TGCGCCAGCAGCCAACCCAGCGGGGGGGTCAATGAGCAGTTCTTC. Its translation is CASSQPSGGVNEQFF.

This sequence joins TRBV5-6 and TRBJ2-3; TRBD1 is a possible D gene (6 bases). Trimming shortened V by 3 bases and J by 5 bases, and 16 bases separated the two germline ends. The CDR3 runs 15 residues. Germline CDR1 reads SGHDT; CDR2 reads YYEEEE. DNA of the CDR3: TGTGCCAGCAGCTCCCCCCAGGGGTTTCTAGATACGCAGTATTTT. Translation gives CASSSPQGFLDTQYF.

J is TRBJ1-1 and V is TRBV18; D unclear. Trimming removed 5 bases at V and 1 base at J, with 8 bases between. Germline values: CDR1 KGHSH, CDR2 LQKENI. The CDR3 covers 13 residues. CDR3 coding DNA: TGTGCCAGCTCAGGGCCGGCGAACACTGAAGCTTTCTTT. Its translation is CASSGPANTEAFF.

This clone was detected a few times. The CDR3 nucleotides read TGTGCCAGCACACCTAGCGGGAGGGCCTCCGGGGAGCTGTTTTTT. Translation: CASTPSGRASGELFF. The chain joins TRBV27 to TRBJ2-2; TRBD2 matches 12 bases. CDR3 length: 15 residues. After removal of 7 bases from V and 6 bases from J, the junction contained 6 bases not matched to a gene. Germline assignment: CDR1 MNHEY and CDR2 SMNVEV (reference sequence).

This sequence joins TRBV7-9 and TRBJ2-3; 8 bases align to TRBD1. V shed 1 base, J shed 6 bases, and the junction held 6 bases outside the gene matches. Germline V lookup: CDR1 SEHNR, CDR2 FQNEAQ (reference sequence). The CDR3 length is 15 residues. The CDR3 loop is CASSLERTGWDTQYF. Written as DNA, the CDR3 is TGTGCCAGCAGCTTAGAAAGGACAGGGTGGGATACGCAGTATTTT.

The sample holds a few counts of this clone. The V gene is TRBV5-4, the J gene TRBJ1-3; D may be TRBD1 (6 bases). The CDR3 has 15 residues. V gave up 0 bases and J gave up 4 bases, with 11 bases separating them. Per germline, CDR1 SGHNT and CDR2 YYREEE (reference sequence). The CDR3 sequence is CASSLDRAAGNTIYF. The CDR3 bases are TGTGCCAGCAGCTTGGACAGGGCCGCAGGAAACACCATATATTTT.

This clone has more than one count but fewer than ten. V is TRBV6-2 or TRBV6-3 and J is TRBJ2-1; D possibly corresponds to TRBD1 (6 bases). Trimming left V 4 bases short and J 4 bases short, with 11 bases between. Per germline, CDR1 MNHEY and CDR2 SVGEGT. The CDR3 extends over 14 amino acids. The CDR3 DNA follows: TGTGCCAGCAGTTTAGCACAGGGATACAATGAGCAGTTCTTC. This gives the protein CASSLAQGYNEQFF.

This clone has at least ten counts. This sequence joins TRBV25-1 and TRBJ1-2; TRBD1 matches at 7 bases. Germline CDR1 reads MGHDK; CDR2 reads SYGVNS. The V and J ends lost 7 bases and 4 bases, in that order; junction bases with no gene match: 12. The CDR3 is made up of 15 amino acids. The CDR3, as DNA: TGTGCCAGCACCGGAGGGGGCGGCAGTCTCTATGGCTACACCTTC. Protein: CASTGGGGSLYGYTF.

The V gene is TRBV29-1, the J gene TRBJ1-2; 7 bases are shared with TRBD1. The CDR3 is made up of 12 amino acids. With V trimmed by 8 bases and J by 4 bases, 7 bases remained unmatched. Germline CDR1 reads SQVTM; CDR2 reads ANQGSEA. The CDR3 loop reads CSSGQDFYGYTF. CDR3 DNA sequence: TGCAGCTCCGGACAGGACTTCTATGGCTACACCTTC. The full variable domain, completed using reference TRBV29-1 and TRBJ1-2, is SAVISQKPSRDICQRGTSLTIQCQVDSQVTMMFWYRQQPGQSLTLIATANQGSEATYESGFVIDKFPISRPNLTFSTLTVSNMSPEDSSIYLCSSGQDFYGYTFGSGTRLTVV.

The chain has TRBV6-6 and TRBJ1-1, with TRBD1 as a possible D gene (6 bases). CDR1 and CDR2 from the germline V gene are MNHNY and SVGAGI (reference sequence). The CDR3 extends over 13 amino acids. Deletions cut 7 bases from V and 5 bases from J, with 14 bases between. CDR3 loop: CASTELQGTEAFF. The CDR3 region has the DNA TGTGCCAGCACCGAACTACAGGGTACTGAAGCTTTCTTT.